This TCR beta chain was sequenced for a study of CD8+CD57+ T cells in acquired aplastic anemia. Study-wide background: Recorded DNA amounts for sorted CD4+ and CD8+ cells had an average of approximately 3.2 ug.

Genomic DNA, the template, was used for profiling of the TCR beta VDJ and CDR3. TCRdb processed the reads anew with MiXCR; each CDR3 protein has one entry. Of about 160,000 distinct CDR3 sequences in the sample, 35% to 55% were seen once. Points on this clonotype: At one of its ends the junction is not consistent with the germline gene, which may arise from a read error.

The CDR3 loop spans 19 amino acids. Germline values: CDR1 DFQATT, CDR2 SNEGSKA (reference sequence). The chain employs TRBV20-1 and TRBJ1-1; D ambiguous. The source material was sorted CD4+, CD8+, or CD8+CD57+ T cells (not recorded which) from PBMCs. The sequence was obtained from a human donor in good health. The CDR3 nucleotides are TGCAGTGCTAGAGATTATCGCGAGGGTTTGCGACAAATTAGAACTGATGCTTTCTTT. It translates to CSARDYREGLRQIRTDAFF.